This T cell receptor (beta chain) appears in the sequencing data of a study of T cells in Graves' hyperthyroidism and ophthalmopathy. Study-level findings and limits: In simple terms, a model built on 13 V-J features told ophthalmopathy apart from stable hyperthyroidism. Model predictions of ophthalmopathy came a median approximately 6 months before onset.

The source material, RNA transcripts, was used to amplify TCR beta CDR3 regions. HTBI primers were employed in a first-round RT-PCR of the TCR CDR3. One entry per CDR3 protein results from TCRdb running MiXCR on the multiplex PCR reads. The sample shows approximately 560,000 distinct CDR3 sequences, 15% to 18% of them seen only once. CDR3 length: 13 amino acids. CDR1 and CDR2 (germline): KGHSH, LQKENI. V shed 6 bases and J shed 7 bases, with 10 bases lying between them. Exclusion criteria comprised uncontrolled infection, other autoimmune disease, pregnancy or lactation. Each diagnosis drew on symptoms, thyroxine, TRAb, thyroid ultrasound and orbital computed tomography findings. This clonotype was seen ten or more times. Its target is not known.

Sequenced: blood. This clonotype was obtained from a woman between 25 and 40 years old with Graves' hyperthyroidism. The chain employs TRBV18 and TRBJ1-6; D possibly corresponds to TRBD1 (6 bases). This chain's CDR3 is CASSDQGNSPLHF. The CDR3 DNA reads TGTGCCAGCTCGGACCAGGGGAATTCACCCCTCCACTTT.